Below are 10 T cell receptor beta chains sequenced from a single sample in a study of shared clonotypes between healthy human individuals (dated by TCRdb to 2020 to 2021). Library generation was performed with the immunoSEQ multiplex PCR assay. This immuneACCESS table, as held by TCRdb, lists in-frame sequences with V and J called but not all clones. Of the missing ones, under half trace to an unresolved V gene in checked studies; the others have no known cause. For this sample the table gives 950,000 to 1,200,000 clones, of which 77% were detected only once. The ten largest clones capture roughly 0.9% of the sample. The sample taken for sequencing was memory CD4+ T cells from PBMCs. The sample's cell subset or site label is to be understood as: CD45RA-negative fraction. These receptors were obtained from a man younger than 35 in good health. Some clones in this sample may be carry-over from other donors' samples.

The chain is built from TRBV4-1 and TRBJ2-1, with D perhaps TRBD1 (6 bases). Per the germline V gene, CDR1 is MGHRA and CDR2 is YSYEKL. With 1 base removed from V and 2 bases from J, the gap between germline ends came to 12 bases. The CDR3 is 16 amino acids. The CDR3 protein is CASSQGRGRTYNEQFF. The CDR3 DNA reads as TGCGCCAGCAGCCAAGGCAGGGGAAGGACCTACAATGAGCAGTTCTTC.

This chain joins TRBV6-1 and TRBJ2-5; D is tentatively TRBD1 or TRBD2 (6 bases each). The CDR3 has 11 amino acids. Germline assignment: CDR1 MNHNS and CDR2 SASEGT. Deletions cut 10 bases from V and 9 bases from J, with 15 bases between. The CDR3 is CAIGGFGAQYF. The CDR3 nucleotides are TGTGCCATAGGGGGGTTCGGGGCCCAGTACTTC.

This chain joins TRBV5-1 and TRBJ2-5, with 13 bases lining up with TRBD2. J lost 1 base, V lost 3 bases, and 3 bases had no gene match. Germline CDR1 is SGHRS and CDR2 is YFSETQ. The CDR3 runs 16 residues. In DNA form, the CDR3 reads TGCGCCAGCAGCTCGGGACTAGCGGGGCCCCAAGAGACCCAGTACTTC. It specifies CASSSGLAGPQETQYF.

Only a few counts were recorded for this clone. The rearrangement joins TRBV5-1 to TRBJ2-3, with D unclear. CDR1 SGHRS and CDR2 YFSETQ come from the germline V gene. The CDR3 has 14 amino acids. V was clipped by 2 bases and J by 6 bases, with 13 bases between them. For the CDR3, the DNA is TGCGCCAGCAGCTTCCGACCCTTCTCGGATACGCAGTATTTT. It is translated as CASSFRPFSDTQYF.

V is TRBV30 and J is TRBJ2-5; perhaps TRBD2 as D (6 bases). Trimming pared 4 bases from V and 4 bases from J, leaving 13 bases between. The CDR3 extends over 13 amino acids. Germline V lookup: CDR1 GTSNPN, CDR2 SVGIG (reference sequence). The DNA for the CDR3 is TGTGCCTGGACCACGGGGGAAGGAGAGACCCAGTACTTC. Its translation is CAWTTGEGETQYF.

The chain joins TRBV11-2 to TRBJ2-5, with D possibly being TRBD1 (6 bases). V shed 4 bases and J shed 3 bases, with 6 bases lying between them. Germline CDR1 reads SGHAT; CDR2 reads FQNNGV. The CDR3 runs to 12 residues. CDR3 sequence (DNA): TGTGCCAGCAGCTGGGACAAAGAGACCCAGTACTTC. This sequence encodes CASSWDKETQYF.

The chain uses TRBV6-6 and TRBJ2-3, with a weak D call TRBD1 (5 bases). Per germline, CDR1 MNHNY and CDR2 SVGAGI (reference sequence). The CDR3 is 14 residues long. Trimming left V 5 bases short and J 6 bases short, with 15 bases between. For the CDR3, the DNA is TGTGCCAGCAGTCCTCAGGGTTGGTCCGATACGCAGTATTTT. Translated: CASSPQGWSDTQYF.

About this clone: Other DNA sequences from this sample encode an identical CDR3 as well. This chain joins TRBV28 and TRBJ1-1, with D hard to call. Looked up from germline, CDR1 is MDHEN and CDR2 is SYDVKM. V lost 2 bases, J lost 1 base, and 8 bases lay in between. This CDR3 contains 14 residues. CDR3 protein: CASSLQAPNTEAFF. The CDR3 bases are TGTGCCAGCAGTTTACAGGCCCCGAACACTGAAGCTTTCTTT. Complete variable domain (other parts from reference TRBV28 and TRBJ1-1): DVKVTQSSRYLVKRTGEKVFLECVQDMDHENMFWYRQDPGLGLRLIYFSYDVKMKEKGDIPEGYSVSREKKERFSLILESASTNQTSMYLCASSLQAPNTEAFFGQGTRLTVV.

A note on this clone: With a much larger clone just one base away, this may be a read error. The chain carries TRBV5-1 and TRBJ2-3; D may be TRBD2 (6 bases). V dropped 4 bases and J dropped 4 bases, with 16 bases sitting between them. Germline-derived CDR1 and CDR2 are SGHRS and YFSETQ. The CDR3 runs to 15 residues. The CDR3 region is CASSLRGGAADTQYF. The CDR3 DNA sequence: TGCGCCAGCAGCCTCCGTGGAGGGGCCGCAGATACGCAGTATTTT.

In this sample, this clone turned up a few times. The identical CDR3 is also encoded by other nucleotide sequences in the sample. This chain links TRBV29-1 with TRBJ1-1; D unclear. From germline, CDR1 is SQVTM and CDR2 ANQGSEA. The CDR3 extends over 12 amino acids. V lost 5 bases and J 1 base, leaving 8 bases between the germline ends. The CDR3 sequence: CSVKSGNTEAFF. DNA of the CDR3: TGCAGCGTTAAGTCGGGGAACACTGAAGCTTTCTTT.